The rows below give T cell receptor beta chains drawn from one sample of a study of CD8 T cells in ankylosing spondylitis. MiXCR, run by TCRdb on the 5' RACE reads, gives a single entry per CDR3 protein. The data hold tens of thousands of distinct CDR3 sequences, with 2.5% to 3.5% observed a single time. Sequencing used blood, either unsorted or a sorted T cell fraction (not recorded which). The receptors were gathered from a male donor with ankylosing spondylitis or in good health (not recorded which). The CDR3 runs from the conserved cysteine through the conserved F or W. D genes are given only for firm matches. Not all rows give a size; the values are once, few, many and, for expanded clones, a class.

many	TRBV9	NA	TRBJ2-5	TGTGCCAGCAGCAAGGGGCAACAAGAGACCCAGTACTTC	CASSKGQQETQYF
many	TRBV9	NA	TRBJ2-7	TGTGCCAGCAGCGTAGACCCTGTCCCCAACGAGCAGTACTTC	CASSVDPVPNEQYF
many	TRBV9	NA	TRBJ2-7	TGTGCCAGCAGTTCCTCCCCGGCCTCCTACGAGCAGTACTTC	CASSSSPASYEQYF
many	TRBV9	NA	TRBJ2-2	TGTGCCAGCAGCTTGAGAGGGTCGAACACCGGGGAGCTGTTTTTT	CASSLRGSNTGELFF
many	TRBV29-1	NA	TRBJ1-4	TGCAGCGAGGACAGCCGTCATGAAAAACTGTTTTTT	CSEDSRHEKLFF
many	TRBV9	NA	TRBJ2-3	TGTGCCAGCGCGGTCGGAGTGGGCACAGATACGCAGTATTTT	CASAVGVGTDTQYF
many	TRBV9	NA	TRBJ2-2	TGTGCCAGCAACTATAGCCCCGAGAGTGGTGAGCTGTTTTTT	CASNYSPESGELFF
many	TRBV9	NA	TRBJ2-7	TGTGCCAGCAGCGTAGGGGCTACCGGGGAATACGAGCAGTACTTC	CASSVGATGEYEQYF
many	TRBV9	TRBD2	TRBJ2-1	TGTGCCAGCAGCGTAGGGCTAGCGGGAGGGCCAGGGTACAATGAGCAGTTCTTC	CASSVGLAGGPGYNEQFF
many	TRBV9	NA	TRBJ2-2	TGTGCCAGCAGCGTAGATGGCGGGATGAACACCGGGGAGCTGTTTTTT	CASSVDGGMNTGELFF
many	TRBV9	NA	TRBJ2-2	TGTGCCAGCAGCCGCGGGACGGTGAACACCGGGGAGCTGTTTTTT	CASSRGTVNTGELFF
few	TRBV9	NA	TRBJ2-7	TGTGCCAGCAGCGTAGGTCAACGGACGGACTACTACGAGCAGTACTTC	CASSVGQRTDYYEQYF
medium-sized	TRBV9	NA	TRBJ2-1	TGTGCCAGCAGCGTGACGGAAGGGCCCTACAATGAGCAGTTCTTC	CASSVTEGPYNEQFF
many	TRBV9	TRBD2	TRBJ2-1	TGTGCCAGCAGCGGAGGATACGGCGGGAGCCGTTCCAATGAGCAGTTCTTC	CASSGGYGGSRSNEQFF
many	TRBV9	TRBD1	TRBJ2-7	TGTGCCAGCAGCAGAGGGACAGGGGCCTACGAGCAGTACTTC	CASSRGTGAYEQYF
medium-sized	TRBV9	TRBD1	TRBJ2-5	TGTGCCAGCAGCGTAGGACAGGGGGTAGAGACCCAGTACTTC	CASSVGQGVETQYF
many	TRBV9	TRBD1	TRBJ2-7	TGTGCCAGCAGCGTAGGGTTAGGACAGGCCTACGAGCAGTACTTC	CASSVGLGQAYEQYF
many	TRBV9	TRBD2	TRBJ2-7	TGTGCCAGCAGCGTAGTGCCGGGAGGGGGGTACGAGCAGTACTTC	CASSVVPGGGYEQYF
many	TRBV9	NA	TRBJ2-1	TGTGCCAGCAGCGTTGCCGGGACCGGCTACAATGAGCAGTTCTTC	CASSVAGTGYNEQFF
many	TRBV9	TRBD2	TRBJ2-1	TGTGCCAGCAGCGGGGGACTAGCGGGCTACAATGAGCAGTTCTTC	CASSGGLAGYNEQFF
many	TRBV9	NA	TRBJ2-5	TGTGCCAGCAGCGGGGATAGCGGCCAAGAGACCCAGTACTTC	CASSGDSGQETQYF
many	TRBV9	TRBD1	TRBJ2-1	TGTGCCAGCAGCGCTCGTAGCCTGACGACAGGGGCGAGATCCTACAATGAGCAGTTCTTC	CASSARSLTTGARSYNEQFF
many	TRBV9	NA	TRBJ2-1	TGTGCCAGCAGCGTCCTCGGGGCGACCTACAATGAGCAGTTCTTC	CASSVLGATYNEQFF
NA	TRBV9	TRBD2	TRBJ2-2	TGTGCCAGCAGCGTGGCCCCTCTAGCGGGAGGTGACACCGGGGAGCTGTCTTTT	CASSVAPLAGGDTGELSF
many	TRBV9	TRBD2	TRBJ2-7	TGTGCCAGCAGCGTGGGCCCTACTAGCGGGGTCTACGAGCAGTACTTC	CASSVGPTSGVYEQYF
many	TRBV9	NA	TRBJ2-2	TGTGCCAGCAGCGAGAGACCCGTCGTGAACACCGGGGAGCTGTTTTTT	CASSERPVVNTGELFF
many	TRBV9	NA	TRBJ2-1	TGTGCCAGCAGCGTCCAGGGGCACAATGAGCAGTTCTTC	CASSVQGHNEQFF
many	TRBV9	TRBD1	TRBJ1-5	TGTGCCAGTGGACAGGGGGCTAGTTACAATCAGCCCCAGCATTTT	CASGQGASYNQPQHF
many	TRBV9	NA	TRBJ2-3	TGTGCCAGCAGCGTACTAAGGGGACTTTTACGGGATACGCAGTATTTT	CASSVLRGLLRDTQYF
many	TRBV9	TRBD1	TRBJ1-2	TGTGCCAGCAGCGTCTCCCCAGGGGGCTATGGCTACACCTTC	CASSVSPGGYGYTF
NA	TRBV9	NA	TRBJ2-3	TGTGCCAGCAGCGTAGATGTAGCGAGAAGCACAGATACGCAGTATTTT	CASSVDVARSTDTQYF
many	TRBV9	NA	TRBJ1-4	TGTGCCAGCAGCGTCAACCCGACAACTAATGAAAAACTGTTTTTT	CASSVNPTTNEKLFF
many	TRBV9	TRBD2	TRBJ2-1	TGTGCCAGCAACCCAGCGGGATTGAGGGCCAATGAGCAGTTCTTC	CASNPAGLRANEQFF
many	TRBV9	TRBD2	TRBJ2-1	TGTGCCAGCAGCGCGGGACTATCCTACAATGAGCAGTTCTTC	CASSAGLSYNEQFF
many	TRBV9	TRBD1	TRBJ2-7	TGTGCCAGCAGCACTGGACAGGGGACTTACGAGCAGTACTTC	CASSTGQGTYEQYF
many	TRBV9	TRBD1	TRBJ1-1	TGTGCCAGCAGCGCCCGGGACAGGGTCGGCACTGAAGCTTTCTTT	CASSARDRVGTEAFF
many	TRBV9	TRBD1	TRBJ2-6	TGTGCCAGCAGCGATCAGGGACAGGGGAGGTCTGGGGCCAACGTCCTGACTTTC	CASSDQGQGRSGANVLTF
many	TRBV9	TRBD2	TRBJ2-2	TGTGCCAGCAGCGTACGGGCTAGCGGGACCGGGGAGCTGTTTTTT	CASSVRASGTGELFF
many	TRBV9	TRBD1	TRBJ1-4	TGTGCCAGCAGCGTGGATACAGGGGTCGGAAAACTGTTTTTT	CASSVDTGVGKLFF
many	TRBV9	NA	TRBJ1-3	TGTGCCAGCAGCGTAGCCCTAGAGCTCATGGGAAACACCATATATTTT	CASSVALELMGNTIYF
many	TRBV9	TRBD2	TRBJ2-1	TGTGCCAGCAGCGCAGCGGGAGGGGTCAATGAGCAGTTCTTC	CASSAAGGVNEQFF
many	TRBV9	TRBD2	TRBJ2-1	TGTGCCAGCAGTCCGGGACTAAGAAGTTACAATGAGCAGTTCTTC	CASSPGLRSYNEQFF
many	TRBV9	TRBD2	TRBJ2-2	TGTGCCAGCAGCGTAGGGGGGCTAGCGGGAGAACGGGAGCTGTTTTTT	CASSVGGLAGERELFF
many	TRBV9	NA	TRBJ2-3	TGTGCCAGCAGCGAACTAGGGCCCGGGGATACGCAGTATTTT	CASSELGPGDTQYF
medium-sized	TRBV9	TRBD2	TRBJ2-7	TGTGCCAGCAGCGACCGAGCGGGAGGGAGGGGCGAGCAGTACTTC	CASSDRAGGRGEQYF
many	TRBV9	NA	TRBJ2-4	TGTGCCAGCAGCGTAGCAGACAGGAAAAACATTCAGTACTTC	CASSVADRKNIQYF
many	TRBV9	NA	TRBJ2-5	TGTGCCAGCAGCGGGGAACAGGGAGGCGAGACCCAGTACTTC	CASSGEQGGETQYF
NA	TRBV9	NA	TRBJ1-1	TGTGCCAGCAGTCGCGGGGGGGAAACTGAAGCTTTCTTT	CASSRGGETEAFF